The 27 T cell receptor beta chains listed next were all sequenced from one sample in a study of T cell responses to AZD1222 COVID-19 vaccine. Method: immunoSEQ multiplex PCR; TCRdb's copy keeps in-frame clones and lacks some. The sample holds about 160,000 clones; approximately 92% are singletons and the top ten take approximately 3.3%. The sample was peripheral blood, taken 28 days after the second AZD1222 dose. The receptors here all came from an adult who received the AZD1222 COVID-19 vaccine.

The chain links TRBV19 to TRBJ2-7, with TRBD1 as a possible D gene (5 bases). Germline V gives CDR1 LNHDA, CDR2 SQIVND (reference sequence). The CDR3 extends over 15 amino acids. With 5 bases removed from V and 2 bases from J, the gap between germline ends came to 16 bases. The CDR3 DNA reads TGTGCCAGTAGTTTGGTAGGGGCCCCCACCTACGAGCAGTACTTC. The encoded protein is CASSLVGAPTYEQYF.

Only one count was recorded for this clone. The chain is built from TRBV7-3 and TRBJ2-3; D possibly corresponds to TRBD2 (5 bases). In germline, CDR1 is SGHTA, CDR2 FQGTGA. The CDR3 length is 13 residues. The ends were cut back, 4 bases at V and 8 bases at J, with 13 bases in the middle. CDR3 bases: TGTGCCAGCAGCTCCCGGGTGGCGGGTACGCAGTATTTT. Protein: CASSSRVAGTQYF.

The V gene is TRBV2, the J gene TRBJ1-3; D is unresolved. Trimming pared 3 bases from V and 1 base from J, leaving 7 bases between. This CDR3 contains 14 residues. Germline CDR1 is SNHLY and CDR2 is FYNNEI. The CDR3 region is CASSDEVSGNTIYF. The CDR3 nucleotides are TGTGCCAGCAGTGACGAGGTTTCTGGAAACACCATATATTTT.

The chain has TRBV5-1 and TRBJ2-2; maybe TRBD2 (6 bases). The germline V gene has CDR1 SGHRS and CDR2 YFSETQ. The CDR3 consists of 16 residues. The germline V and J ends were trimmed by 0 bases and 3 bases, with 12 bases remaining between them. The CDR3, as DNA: TGCGCCAGCAGCTTGGGGAGGGGAGCGGACACCGGGGAGCTGTTTTTT. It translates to CASSLGRGADTGELFF. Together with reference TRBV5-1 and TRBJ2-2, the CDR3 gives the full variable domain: KAGVTQTPRYLIKTRGQQVTLSCSPISGHRSVSWYQQTPGQGLQFLFEYFSETQRNKGNFPGRFSGRQFSNSRSEMNVSTLELGDSALYLCASSLGRGADTGELFFGEGSRLTVL.

CDR3 in DNA: TGTGCCAGCAGAAGCACCCAGGGTAGGCACGAGCAGTACTTC. Its translation: CASRSTQGRHEQYF. The V and J genes are TRBV28 and TRBJ2-7, with D possibly TRBD1 on 5 matching bases. The CDR3 extends over 14 amino acids. Trimming took 6 bases from V and 5 from J, leaving 17 bases between them. The germline V gene encodes CDR1 MDHEN and CDR2 SYDVKM.

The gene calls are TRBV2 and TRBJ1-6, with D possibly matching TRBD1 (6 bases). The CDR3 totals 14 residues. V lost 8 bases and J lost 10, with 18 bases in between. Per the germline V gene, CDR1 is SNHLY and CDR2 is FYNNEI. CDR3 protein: CASHRASRGSPLHF. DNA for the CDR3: TGTGCCAGCCACAGGGCCTCCCGGGGATCACCCCTCCACTTT.

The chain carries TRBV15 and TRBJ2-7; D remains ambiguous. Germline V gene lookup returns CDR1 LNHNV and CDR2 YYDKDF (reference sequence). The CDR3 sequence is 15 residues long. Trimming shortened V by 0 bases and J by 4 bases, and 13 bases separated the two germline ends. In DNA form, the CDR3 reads TGTGCCACCAGCAGAGATCCGGGTATGGGGTACGAGCAGTACTTC. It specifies CATSRDPGMGYEQYF. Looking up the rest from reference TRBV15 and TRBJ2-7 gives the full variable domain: DAMVIQNPRYQVTQFGKPVTLSCSQTLNHNVMYWYQQKSSQAPKLLFHYYDKDFNNEADTPDNFQSRRPNTSFCFLDIRSPGLGDTAMYLCATSRDPGMGYEQYFGPGTRLTVT.

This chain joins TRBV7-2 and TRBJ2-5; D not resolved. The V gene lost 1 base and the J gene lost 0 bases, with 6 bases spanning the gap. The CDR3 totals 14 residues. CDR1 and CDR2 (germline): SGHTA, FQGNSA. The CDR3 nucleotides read TGTGCCAGCAGCTTAGTCCGGTACCAAGAGACCCAGTACTTC. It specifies CASSLVRYQETQYF. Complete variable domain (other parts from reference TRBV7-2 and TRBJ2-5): GAGVSQSPSNKVTEKGKDVELRCDPISGHTALYWYRQSLGQGLEFLIYFQGNSAPDKSGLPSDRFSAERTGGSVSTLTIQRTQQEDSAVYLCASSLVRYQETQYFGPGTRLLVL.

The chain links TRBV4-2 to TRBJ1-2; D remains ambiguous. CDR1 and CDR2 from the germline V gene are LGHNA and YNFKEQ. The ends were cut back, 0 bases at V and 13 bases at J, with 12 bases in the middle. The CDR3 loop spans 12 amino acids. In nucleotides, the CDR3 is TGTGCCAGCAGCCAAGACCCCAGATCCTGCACCTTC. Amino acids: CASSQDPRSCTF.

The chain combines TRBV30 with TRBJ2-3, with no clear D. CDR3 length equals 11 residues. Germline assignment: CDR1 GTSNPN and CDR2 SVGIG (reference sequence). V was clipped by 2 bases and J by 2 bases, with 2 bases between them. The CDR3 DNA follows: TGTGCCTGGAGTTCCACAGATACGCAGTATTTT. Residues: CAWSSTDTQYF.

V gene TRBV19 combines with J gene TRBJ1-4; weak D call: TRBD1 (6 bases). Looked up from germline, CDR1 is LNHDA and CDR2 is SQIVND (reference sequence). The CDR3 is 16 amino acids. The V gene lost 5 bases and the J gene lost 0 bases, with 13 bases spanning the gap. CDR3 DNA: TGTGCCAGTAGTCCCAGGGGCCAGACAACTAATGAAAAACTGTTTTTT. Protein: CASSPRGQTTNEKLFF.

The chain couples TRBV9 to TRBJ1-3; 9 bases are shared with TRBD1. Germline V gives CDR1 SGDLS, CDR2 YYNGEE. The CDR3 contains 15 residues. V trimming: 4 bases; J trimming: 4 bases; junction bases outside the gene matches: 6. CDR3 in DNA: TGTGCCAGCAGCCTACAGGGGGCGGCGGGAAACACCATATATTTT. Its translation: CASSLQGAAGNTIYF.

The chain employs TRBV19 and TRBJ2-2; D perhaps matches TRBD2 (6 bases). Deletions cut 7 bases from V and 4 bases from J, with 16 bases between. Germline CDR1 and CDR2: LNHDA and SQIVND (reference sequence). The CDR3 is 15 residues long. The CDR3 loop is CASIRRAPGTGELFF. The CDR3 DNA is TGTGCCAGTATCCGGAGGGCCCCGGGCACCGGGGAGCTGTTTTTT.

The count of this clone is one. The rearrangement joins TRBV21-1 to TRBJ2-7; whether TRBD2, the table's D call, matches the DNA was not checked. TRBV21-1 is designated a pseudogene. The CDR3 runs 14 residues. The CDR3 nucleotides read TGTGCCAGCAGCAAAGGAGGCAAAATCGGCGAGCAGTACTTC. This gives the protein CASSKGGKIGEQYF.

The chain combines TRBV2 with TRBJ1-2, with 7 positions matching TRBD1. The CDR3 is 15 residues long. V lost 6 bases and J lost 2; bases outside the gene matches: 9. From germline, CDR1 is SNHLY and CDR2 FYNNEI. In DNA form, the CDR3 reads TGTGCCAGCAGCGCCCGACAGGGCCCCAACTATGGCTACACCTTC. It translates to CASSARQGPNYGYTF. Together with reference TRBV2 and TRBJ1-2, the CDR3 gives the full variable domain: EPEVTQTPSHQVTQMGQEVILRCVPISNHLYFYWYRQILGQKVEFLVSFYNNEISEKSEIFDDQFSVERPDGSNFTLKIRSTKLEDSAMYFCASSARQGPNYGYTFGSGTRLTVV.

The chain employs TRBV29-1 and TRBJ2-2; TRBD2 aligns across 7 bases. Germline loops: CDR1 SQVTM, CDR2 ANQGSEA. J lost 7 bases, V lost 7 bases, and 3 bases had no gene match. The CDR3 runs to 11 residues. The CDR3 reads CSAIAGGELFF. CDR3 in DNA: TGCAGCGCTATAGCGGGCGGGGAGCTGTTTTTT.

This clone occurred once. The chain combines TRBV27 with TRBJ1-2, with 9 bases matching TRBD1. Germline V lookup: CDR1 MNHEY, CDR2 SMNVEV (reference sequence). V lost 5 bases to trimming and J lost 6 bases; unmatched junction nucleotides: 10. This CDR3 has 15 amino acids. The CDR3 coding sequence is TGTGCCAGCAGTAGTCCGGGACAGGGCTTTGATGGCTACACCTTC. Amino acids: CASSSPGQGFDGYTF.

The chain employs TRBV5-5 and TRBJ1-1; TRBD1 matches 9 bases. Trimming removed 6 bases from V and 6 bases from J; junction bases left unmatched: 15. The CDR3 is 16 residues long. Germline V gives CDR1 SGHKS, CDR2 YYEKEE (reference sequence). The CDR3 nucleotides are TGTGCCAGCACCCGGGACAGGGCCCTTGTCGACGCTGAAGCTTTCTTT. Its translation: CASTRDRALVDAEAFF.

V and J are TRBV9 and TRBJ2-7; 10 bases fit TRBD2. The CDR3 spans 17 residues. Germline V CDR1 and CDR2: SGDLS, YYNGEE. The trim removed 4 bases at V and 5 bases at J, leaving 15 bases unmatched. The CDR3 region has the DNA TGTGCCAGCAGCAAGACTAGCGGGTCCCGGCTACCTAACGAGCAGTACTTC. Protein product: CASSKTSGSRLPNEQYF.

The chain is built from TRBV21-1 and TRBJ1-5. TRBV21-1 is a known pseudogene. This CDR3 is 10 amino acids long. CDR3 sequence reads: CATPDQPQHF. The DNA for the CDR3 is TGTGCCACCCCCGATCAGCCCCAGCATTTT.

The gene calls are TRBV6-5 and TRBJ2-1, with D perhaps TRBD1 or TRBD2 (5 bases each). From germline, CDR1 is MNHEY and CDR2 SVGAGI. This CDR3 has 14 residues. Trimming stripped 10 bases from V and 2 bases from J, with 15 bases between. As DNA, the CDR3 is TGTGCCATTTCAGAGGGGAGAACCTACAATGAGCAGTTCTTC. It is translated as CAISEGRTYNEQFF.

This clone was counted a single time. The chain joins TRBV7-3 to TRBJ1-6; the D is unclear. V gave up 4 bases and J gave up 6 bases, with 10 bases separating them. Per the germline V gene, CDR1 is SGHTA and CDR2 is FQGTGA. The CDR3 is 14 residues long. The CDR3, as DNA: TGTGCCAGCAGCTCATGGGCAAGTAATTCACCCCTCCACTTT. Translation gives CASSSWASNSPLHF.

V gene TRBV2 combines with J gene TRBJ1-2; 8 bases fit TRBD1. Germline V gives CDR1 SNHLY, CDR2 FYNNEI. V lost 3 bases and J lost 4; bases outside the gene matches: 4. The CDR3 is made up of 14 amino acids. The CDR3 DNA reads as TGTGCCAGCAGTGAGCAACAGGGGGTCTATGGCTACACCTTC. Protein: CASSEQQGVYGYTF.

The CDR3, as DNA: TGTGCCAGTAGTATTTCGGGAATGCGAGAGACCCAGTACTTC. It encodes CASSISGMRETQYF. J is TRBJ2-5 and V is TRBV19; perhaps TRBD2 as D (5 bases). Per germline, CDR1 LNHDA and CDR2 SQIVND (reference sequence). This CDR3 is 14 amino acids long. Trimming left V 3 bases short and J 4 bases short, with 12 bases between.

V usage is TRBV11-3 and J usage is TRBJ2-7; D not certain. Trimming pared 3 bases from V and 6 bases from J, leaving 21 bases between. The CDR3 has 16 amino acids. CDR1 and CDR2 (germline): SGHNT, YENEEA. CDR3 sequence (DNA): TGTGCCAGCAGCTTCAGAGTCTACGAGCGATCAGCCGAGCAGTACTTC. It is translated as CASSFRVYERSAEQYF.

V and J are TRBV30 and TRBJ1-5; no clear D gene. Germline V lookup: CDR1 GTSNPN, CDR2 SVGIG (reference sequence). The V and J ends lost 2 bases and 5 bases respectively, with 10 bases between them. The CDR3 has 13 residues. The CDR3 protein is CAWSPRTDQPQHF. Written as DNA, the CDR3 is TGTGCCTGGAGTCCCAGGACCGATCAGCCCCAGCATTTT.

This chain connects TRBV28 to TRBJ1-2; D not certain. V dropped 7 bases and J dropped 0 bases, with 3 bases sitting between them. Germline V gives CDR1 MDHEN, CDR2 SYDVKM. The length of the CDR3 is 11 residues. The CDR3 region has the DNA TGTGCCAGCACAGCTAACTATGGCTACACCTTC. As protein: CASTANYGYTF.